The 23 T cell receptor beta chains below all came from one sample that was sequenced in a study of blood T cell repertoires in COVID-19 (dated by TCRdb to between 2020 and 2021). The receptor library was made with the immunoSEQ multiplex PCR assay. TCRdb's version of the immuneACCESS table is confined to in-frame rearrangements and falls short of the full clone set. An unresolved V gene accounts for under half of the shortfall where checked; the remainder is of unknown origin. The sample profile shows about 70,000 clones; around 83% of them were found once. The ten largest clones capture approximately 7% of the sample. The source material was peripheral blood. These receptors were obtained from a man aged 30-40 years with COVID-19, enrolled during active disease.

The chain carries TRBV11-2 and TRBJ1-3; D gene uncertain. Looked up from germline, CDR1 is SGHAT and CDR2 is FQNNGV. The CDR3 length is 17 residues. Trimming left V 2 bases short and J 8 bases short, with 22 bases between. The CDR3 DNA follows: TGTGCCAGCAGCTTAAGTGACCCCCGTGACCGAGGATACACCATATATTTT. Translated, it gives CASSLSDPRDRGYTIYF.

This sequence joins TRBV27 and TRBJ2-1, with D possibly TRBD2 on 7 matching bases. V gave up 10 bases and J gave up 12 bases, with 25 bases separating them. Germline lookup yields CDR1 MNHEY and CDR2 SMNVEV (reference sequence). The CDR3 runs to 14 residues. This chain's CDR3 is CATHQGSSGRGQFF. For the CDR3, the DNA is TGTGCCACCCACCAGGGGTCTAGCGGAAGGGGGCAGTTCTTC.

This clone was seen once. The chain carries TRBV28 and TRBJ2-1; TRBD1 aligns across 8 bases. The V segment lost 2 bases and the J segment 10 bases; nucleotides outside the gene matches: 16. CDR3 size: 17 residues. Germline values: CDR1 MDHEN, CDR2 SYDVKM. CDR3 loop: CASSLIRQGRRHLEQFF. The CDR3 nucleotides read TGTGCCAGCAGTTTAATTAGACAGGGGCGACGGCATTTGGAGCAGTTCTTC.

The chain is built from TRBV11-2 and TRBJ2-2; D unclear. Germline CDR1 SGHAT, CDR2 FQNNGV. The ends were cut back, 3 bases at V and 4 bases at J, with 9 bases in the middle. There are 14 residues in the CDR3. The CDR3 nucleotides are TGTGCCAGCAGCTTGTCTCTCCTCACCGGGGAGCTGTTTTTT. It is translated as CASSLSLLTGELFF.

This chain connects TRBV15 to TRBJ2-5, with 10 bases that match TRBD1. This CDR3 comprises 15 residues. Trimming cost V 3 bases and J 5 bases; bases outside gene matches: 6. In germline, CDR1 is LNHNV, CDR2 YYDKDF (reference sequence). CDR3 sequence: CATSRVDRGGETQYF. The DNA for the CDR3 is TGTGCCACCAGCAGGGTGGACAGGGGGGGGGAGACCCAGTACTTC.

V is TRBV18 and J is TRBJ1-2, with no clear D. Trimming took off 5 bases at V and 8 bases at J, with 15 bases between the two ends. Germline assignment: CDR1 KGHSH and CDR2 LQKENI. The CDR3 loop spans 13 amino acids. The CDR3 bases are TGTGCCAGCTCAGAGTCCGGGGTCGGAGGCTACACCTTC. Translation gives CASSESGVGGYTF.

The chain employs TRBV4-1 and TRBJ2-1; 8 bases line up with TRBD1. Germline assignment: CDR1 MGHRA and CDR2 YSYEKL. This CDR3 comprises 17 residues. V gave up 0 bases and J gave up 2 bases; unmatched junction bases: 6. CDR3 region: CASSQDIGTGTYNEQFF. CDR3 coding DNA: TGCGCCAGCAGCCAAGATATCGGGACAGGTACCTACAATGAGCAGTTCTTC.

The rearrangement links TRBV30 to TRBJ2-1; 8 bases line up with TRBD2. In germline, CDR1 is GTSNPN, CDR2 SVGIG (reference sequence). The CDR3 sequence is 16 residues long. With V trimmed by 0 bases and J by 5 bases, 9 bases remained unmatched. The CDR3 DNA reads as TGTGCCTGGAGTGTTCATTCGGGACTAGGCGACAATGAGCAGTTCTTC. Encoded protein: CAWSVHSGLGDNEQFF.

This rearrangement joins TRBV5-1 to TRBJ2-5, with 9 bases that match TRBD1. This CDR3 region has 15 residues. V was clipped by 0 bases and J by 5 bases; unmatched bases: 5. Per the germline V gene, CDR1 is SGHRS and CDR2 is YFSETQ. The CDR3 DNA reads TGCGCCAGCAGCTTGGGGGACAGGGAAGGGGAGACCCAGTACTTC. This sequence encodes CASSLGDREGETQYF.

The V gene is TRBV28, the J gene TRBJ1-6; 10 bases match TRBD1. The germline V gene encodes CDR1 MDHEN and CDR2 SYDVKM. This CDR3 contains 14 residues. J lost 10 bases, V lost 6 bases, and 6 bases had no gene match. The CDR3 DNA follows: TGTGCCAGCAGCGAGACAGGGGGCGAATCACCCCTCCACTTT. This sequence encodes CASSETGGESPLHF.

This clone was observed a handful of times. This chain joins TRBV28 and TRBJ2-1, with 8 bases aligning to TRBD1. The CDR3 is 18 residues long. The J segment lost 2 bases and the V segment lost 1 base, leaving 10 bases of the junction unmatched. CDR1 is MDHEN, CDR2 SYDVKM, per germline. CDR3 in amino acids: CASSLYSRGRLPYNEQFF. The CDR3 DNA follows: TGTGCCAGCAGTTTATACTCCAGGGGGCGACTTCCCTACAATGAGCAGTTCTTC.

V is TRBV9 and J is TRBJ2-7, with 7 positions matching TRBD1. The V and J ends lost 4 bases and 5 bases, in that order; junction bases with no gene match: 9. The germline gives CDR1 SGDLS, CDR2 YYNGEE. The CDR3 is made up of 14 amino acids. The CDR3 DNA is TGTGCCAGCAGCCGGGCAGGGGGTAGTAACGAGCAGTACTTC. Translating it yields CASSRAGGSNEQYF.

This chain connects TRBV30 to TRBJ2-2; D may be TRBD2 (6 bases). Germline values: CDR1 GTSNPN, CDR2 SVGIG (reference sequence). The CDR3 sequence is 13 residues long. V lost 8 bases to trimming and J lost 6 bases, with 16 bases between them. Written as DNA, the CDR3 is TGTGCCGAATCCGGGACTCGGGCCGGGGAGCTGTTTTTT. Amino acids: CAESGTRAGELFF. Full variable domain (rest looked up from reference TRBV30 and TRBJ2-2): SQTIHQWPATLVQPVGSPLSLECTVEGTSNPNLYWYRQAAGRGLQLLFYSVGIGQISSEVPQNLSASRPQDRQFILSSKKLLLSDSGFYLCAESGTRAGELFFGEGSRLTVL.

V is TRBV7-2 and J is TRBJ2-3, with 9 positions matching TRBD2. The CDR3 is made up of 15 amino acids. The ends lost 8 bases at V and 4 bases at J; junction bases unmatched: 10. Germline CDR1 SGHTA, CDR2 FQGNSA. The CDR3 sequence is CASSLGGTSSDTQYF. Here the CDR3 DNA reads TGTGCCAGCTCCCTGGGCGGGACTAGCTCAGATACGCAGTATTTT.

The chain combines TRBV30 with TRBJ1-1; 7 nucleotides line up with TRBD1. The length of the CDR3 is 14 residues. Trimming took 5 bases from V and 4 from J; bases not matched to a gene: 10. From germline, CDR1 is GTSNPN and CDR2 SVGIG (reference sequence). The CDR3 DNA follows: TGTGCCTGGGTGCCGGGACAGCTATCCACTGAAGCTTTCTTT. Its protein is CAWVPGQLSTEAFF.

This clone showed up just once. This rearrangement joins TRBV28 to TRBJ2-2, with D perhaps matching TRBD1 (5 bases). Per the germline V gene, CDR1 is MDHEN and CDR2 is SYDVKM. V dropped 2 bases and J dropped 2 bases, with 9 bases sitting between them. There are 15 residues in the CDR3. CDR3 bases: TGTGCCAGCAGTTTACTTCAGGGTAACACCGGGGAGCTGTTTTTT. Its protein product is CASSLLQGNTGELFF.

The V gene is TRBV4-1, the J gene TRBJ2-1; D perhaps matches TRBD2 (5 bases). The ends were cut back, 0 bases at V and 8 bases at J, with 14 bases in the middle. The CDR3 sequence is 15 residues long. In germline, CDR1 is MGHRA, CDR2 YSYEKL. Written as DNA, the CDR3 is TGCGCCAGCAGCCAAGAGCCCACTAGTCGGTATGAGCAGTTCTTC. This sequence encodes CASSQEPTSRYEQFF.

The CDR3: CAISESTRRLAGEAGELFF. For the CDR3, the DNA is TGTGCCATCAGTGAGTCGACCCGAAGGCTAGCGGGAGAGGCCGGGGAGCTGTTTTTT. V gene TRBV10-3 combines with J gene TRBJ2-2; 10 nucleotides agree with TRBD2. The CDR3 runs 19 residues. The junction had 13 bases not matched to a gene; V was cut back by 0 bases and J by 6 bases. Germline assignment: CDR1 ENHRY and CDR2 SYGVKD.

The V call is TRBV19, the J call TRBJ1-1; 7 nucleotides match TRBD1. There are 14 residues in the CDR3. V lost 4 bases and J lost 4; bases outside the gene matches: 6. CDR1 and CDR2 from the germline V gene are LNHDA and SQIVND (reference sequence). The CDR3 DNA reads TGTGCCAGTAGTACCCAGGACAGGTCCACTGAAGCTTTCTTT. Translation: CASSTQDRSTEAFF.

The gene calls are TRBV11-2 and TRBJ1-2; D is perhaps TRBD1 (5 bases). The V gene's germline CDR1 is SGHAT and CDR2 FQNNGV. The CDR3 has 15 residues. V lost 4 bases and J 7 bases, leaving 19 bases between the germline ends. In nucleotides, the CDR3 is TGTGCCAGCAGCTCCCTGGACATGTCCATCCTTGGCTACACCTTC. Translating it yields CASSSLDMSILGYTF.

V gene TRBV27 combines with J gene TRBJ1-5; TRBD1 might be the D (6 bases). The CDR3 totals 13 residues. V lost 2 bases to trimming and J lost 11 bases, with 13 bases between them. Germline V gene data show CDR1 as MNHEY and CDR2 as SMNVEV (reference sequence). The CDR3: CASSLNRETTQHF. The CDR3 nucleotides are TGTGCCAGCAGTTTAAACAGGGAGACTACCCAGCATTTT.

This sequence joins TRBV29-1 and TRBJ2-5, with 12 bases identical to TRBD2. The CDR3 totals 14 residues. Germline loops: CDR1 SQVTM, CDR2 ANQGSEA. The junction had 11 bases not matched to a gene; V was cut back by 6 bases and J by 9 bases. In DNA form, the CDR3 reads TGCAGCGTGAGACTAGCGGGAGCCGGAGGGTCCCAGTACTTC. It is translated as CSVRLAGAGGSQYF. Complete variable domain (other parts from reference TRBV29-1 and TRBJ2-5): SAVISQKPSRDICQRGTSLTIQCQVDSQVTMMFWYRQQPGQSLTLIATANQGSEATYESGFVIDKFPISRPNLTFSTLTVSNMSPEDSSIYLCSVRLAGAGGSQYFGPGTRLLVL.

The table lists this clone with a few counts. V and J are TRBV7-2 and TRBJ1-2, with no clear D. The CDR3 is 13 residues long. CDR1 SGHTA and CDR2 FQGNSA come from the germline V gene. Trimming removed 3 bases at V and 6 bases at J, with 11 bases between. In DNA form, the CDR3 reads TGTGCCAGCAGCTTGGGGAGGTTTGATGGCTACACCTTC. Its translation: CASSLGRFDGYTF.